This T cell receptor beta chain came from a study of cytomegalovirus exposure and HLA in healthy donors. In regard to this clone: The antigen is unknown. A read error may produce the germline difference seen at one junction end.

Vbeta (60) and Jbeta (13) primers were used in the PCR. Only in-frame clones appear in the TCRdb table, and some are missing; sequencing was by immunoSEQ multiplex PCR. The table shows over 150,000 clones, with 65% to 80% occurring only once. The CDR3 totals 12 residues. Germline loops: CDR1 SEHNR, CDR2 FQNEAQ (reference sequence). Study conclusions and caveats: V- and J-gene trimming in TCR beta was tied to a missense DCLRE1C variant by an analysis performed later. Across HLA loci, a later analysis found differing TCR association rates, with DRB1 most and HLA-C fewest. V segments that were indistinguishable, TRBV6-2 and TRBV6-3 among them, were omitted from analysis. By a later analysis, the bulk of CMV-associated TCR beta chains appeared HLA-restricted.

Material: PBMCs. The receptor was derived from a woman in her forties in good health and CMV-seropositive. This chain uses TRBV7-9 with TRBJ1-1; the D gene is possibly TRBD1 (6 bases). This CDR3 is CSSSPQGYEAFF. The CDR3 DNA is TGTTCCAGCAGCCCACAGGGCTACGAAGCTTTCTTT.